This T cell receptor beta chain was documented in a study of T cell responses to AZD1222 COVID-19 vaccine. Study conclusions and caveats: The sample set comprised mostly white British donors with more females, and clonal diversity was possibly underestimated. When two AZD1222 doses had been given, Spike-specific TCR breadth and depth rose. In all cases, repertoires were sampled only after the peak T cell response.

The CDR3 runs to 16 residues. After removal of 2 bases from V and 3 bases from J, the junction contained 10 bases not matched to a gene. Germline V CDR1 and CDR2: SGHTA, FQGNSA. This clone has a single count. Its target is unknown. Libraries were prepared by immunoSEQ multiplex PCR; TCRdb keeps only in-frame clonotypes and omits some of them. There are under 200,000 clones in the sample; 88% occur only once, and roughly 4% lies in the top ten. This chain links TRBV7-2 with TRBJ2-7, with TRBD2 matching over 7 bases. Sequencing was performed on peripheral blood, taken 28 days after the second AZD1222 dose. The TCR was taken from an adult who received the AZD1222 COVID-19 vaccine. CDR3 sequence: CASSLTRVREGYEQYF. CDR3 coding DNA: TGTGCCAGCAGCTTAACGAGGGTGAGGGAGGGCTACGAGCAGTACTTC.